This T cell receptor beta chain was sequenced during a study of beta chain features in type 1 diabetes. The investigators reverse transcribed all of the isolated RNA, so they sequenced expressed TCRB transcripts. Average reads for naive, central memory and regulatory T cell samples were about 3.6 million. Using immunoSEQ multiplex PCR, the repertoire was profiled, and TCRdb retains in-frame clones only, with some absent. The data hold under 350,000 clones, with over 11% observed a single time. This clone was observed a few times. Its antigen is unidentified. Findings and caveats of the study: A definitive answer on HLA type influencing TCRB rearrangement was not reached here. Moderate but significant shortening of TCRB CDR3s was recorded in all four CD4+ subsets from Type 1 diabetes patients. Junctions at VDJ sites from type 1 diabetes patients had fewer insertions and more deletions.

The length of the CDR3 is 14 residues. The germline V gene encodes CDR1 SGHDN and CDR2 FVKESK. The junction had 4 bases not matched to a gene; V was cut back by 3 bases and J by 2 bases. CD4+ cells of the naive, central memory, regulatory and stem cell-like memory types were sorted via CD45RO/CCR7/CD25/CD127/CD95/CD27. The chain uses TRBV14 and TRBJ2-7, with 7 bases aligning to TRBD1. This TCR was sampled from a man aged 30 to 39 with type 1 diabetes. Material for sequencing was naive CD4+ T cells from blood. CDR3 nucleotide sequence: TGTGCCAGCAGCCAGCCGGGACAGACCTACGAGCAGTACTTC. It is translated as CASSQPGQTYEQYF.